This T cell receptor beta chain was sequenced in a study of T cell repertoires in cytomegalovirus infection. The overall study: An indication of both CMV infection and matching HLA type came from public TCR beta signatures. The study, taken as a whole, reports: It was HLA-C-restricted CMV-specific TCR beta clonotypes that dominated the response ex vivo. Summed public TCR beta family frequency identified CMV carriers bearing the relevant HLA.

The CDR3 totals 15 residues. V was pared by 10 bases and J by 5 bases, with 13 bases of the junction left unmatched. Germline V lookup: CDR1 LNHDA, CDR2 SQIVND (reference sequence). This clonotype was observed a single time. Its target is unknown. TCRdb reanalysed the reads using MiXCR and keeps one entry per CDR3 protein. The data show fewer than 250,000 distinct CDR3 sequences, with more than 9% seen just once and around 1.6% held by the top ten. This sequence was found in a human donor in good health (CMV status not recorded). Some clones in this sample may be carry-over from other donors' samples. Sequenced input: PBMCs. The V call is TRBV19, the J call TRBJ2-2, with 7 bases identical to TRBD2. Here the CDR3 DNA reads TGTGCCACCGGGGCCTTGGCGGGAGTAACCGGGGAGCTGTTTTTT. This gives the protein CATGALAGVTGELFF. The whole variable domain, remainder taken from reference TRBV19 and TRBJ2-2, is DGGITQSPKYLFRKEGQNVTLSCEQNLNHDAMYWYRQDPGQGLRLIYYSQIVNDFQKGDIAEGYSVSREKKESFPLTVTSAQKNPTAFYLCATGALAGVTGELFFGEGSRLTVL.